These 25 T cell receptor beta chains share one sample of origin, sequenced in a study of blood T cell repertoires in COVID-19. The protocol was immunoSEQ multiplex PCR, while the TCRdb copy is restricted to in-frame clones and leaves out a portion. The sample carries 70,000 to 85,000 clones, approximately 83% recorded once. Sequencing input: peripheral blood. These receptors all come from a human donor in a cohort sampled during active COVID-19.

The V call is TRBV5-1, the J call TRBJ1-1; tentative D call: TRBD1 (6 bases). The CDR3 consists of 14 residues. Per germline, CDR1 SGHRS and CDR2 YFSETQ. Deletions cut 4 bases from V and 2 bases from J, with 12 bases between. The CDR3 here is CASSQQGFNTEAFF. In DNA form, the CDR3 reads TGCGCCAGCAGCCAGCAGGGGTTTAACACTGAAGCTTTCTTT.

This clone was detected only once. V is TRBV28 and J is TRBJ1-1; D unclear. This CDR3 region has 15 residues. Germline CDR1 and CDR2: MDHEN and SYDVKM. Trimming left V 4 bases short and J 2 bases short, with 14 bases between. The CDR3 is CASSSGSRTNTEAFF. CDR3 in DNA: TGTGCCAGCAGTTCCGGTAGCCGGACTAACACTGAAGCTTTCTTT.

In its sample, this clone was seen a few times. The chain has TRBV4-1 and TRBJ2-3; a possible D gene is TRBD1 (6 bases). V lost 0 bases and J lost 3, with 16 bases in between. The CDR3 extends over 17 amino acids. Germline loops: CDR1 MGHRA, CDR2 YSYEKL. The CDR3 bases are TGCGCCAGCAGCCAAGATGGGGGCGGGTCAGGGACAGATACGCAGTATTTT. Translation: CASSQDGGGSGTDTQYF.

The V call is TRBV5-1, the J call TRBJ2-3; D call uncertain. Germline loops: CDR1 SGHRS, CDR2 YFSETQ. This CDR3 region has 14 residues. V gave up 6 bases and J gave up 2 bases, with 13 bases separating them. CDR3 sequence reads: CASMVKANTDTQYF. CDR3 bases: TGCGCCAGCATGGTGAAAGCGAACACAGATACGCAGTATTTT.

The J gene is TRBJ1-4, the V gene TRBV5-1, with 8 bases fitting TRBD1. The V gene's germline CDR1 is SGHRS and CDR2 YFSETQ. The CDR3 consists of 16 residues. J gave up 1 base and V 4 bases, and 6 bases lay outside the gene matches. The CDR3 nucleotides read TGCGCCAGCAGCGCATCCACAGGGGGAACTAATGAAAAACTGTTTTTT. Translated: CASSASTGGTNEKLFF.

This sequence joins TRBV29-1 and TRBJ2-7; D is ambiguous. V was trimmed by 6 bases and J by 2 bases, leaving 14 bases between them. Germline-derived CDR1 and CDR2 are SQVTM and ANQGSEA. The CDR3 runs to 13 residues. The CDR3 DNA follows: TGCAGCGTCCAGTCCCAGGCCCCCTACGAGCAGTACTTC. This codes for CSVQSQAPYEQYF.

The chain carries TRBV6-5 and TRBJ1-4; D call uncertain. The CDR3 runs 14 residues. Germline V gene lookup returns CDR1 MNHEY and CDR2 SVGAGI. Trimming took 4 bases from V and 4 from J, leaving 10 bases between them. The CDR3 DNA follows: TGTGCCAGCAGTTTGGGTTCGGGTAATGAAAAACTGTTTTTT. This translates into CASSLGSGNEKLFF.

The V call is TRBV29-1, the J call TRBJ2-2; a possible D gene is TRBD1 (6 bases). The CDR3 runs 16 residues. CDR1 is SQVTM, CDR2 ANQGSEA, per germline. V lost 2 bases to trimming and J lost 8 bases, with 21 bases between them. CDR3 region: CSVEKGGPRGLGELFF. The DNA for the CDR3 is TGCAGCGTTGAAAAAGGGGGACCCCGAGGGCTGGGGGAGCTGTTTTTT.

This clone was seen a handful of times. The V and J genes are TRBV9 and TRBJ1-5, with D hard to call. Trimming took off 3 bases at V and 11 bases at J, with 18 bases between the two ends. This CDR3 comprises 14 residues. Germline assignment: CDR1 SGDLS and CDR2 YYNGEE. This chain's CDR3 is CASSEGPYQEAQHF. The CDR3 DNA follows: TGTGCCAGCAGCGAAGGACCCTACCAGGAGGCCCAGCATTTT. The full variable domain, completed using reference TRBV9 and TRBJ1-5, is DSGVTQTPKHLITATGQRVTLRCSPRSGDLSVYWYQQSLDQGLQFLIQYYNGEERAKGNILERFSAQQFPDLHSELNLSSLELGDSALYFCASSEGPYQEAQHFGDGTRLSIL.

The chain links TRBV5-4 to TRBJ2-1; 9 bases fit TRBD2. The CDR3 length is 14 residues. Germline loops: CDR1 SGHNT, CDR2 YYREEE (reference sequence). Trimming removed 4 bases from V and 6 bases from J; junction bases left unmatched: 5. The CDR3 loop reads CASSISSGTNEQFF. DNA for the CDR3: TGTGCCAGCAGCATATCTAGCGGGACCAATGAGCAGTTCTTC.

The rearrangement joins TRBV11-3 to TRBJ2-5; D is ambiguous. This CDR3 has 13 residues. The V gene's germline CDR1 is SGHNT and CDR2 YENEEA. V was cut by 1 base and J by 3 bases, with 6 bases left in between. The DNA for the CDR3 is TGTGCCAGCAGCTTAGTAGTGGAAGAGACCCAGTACTTC. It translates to CASSLVVEETQYF.

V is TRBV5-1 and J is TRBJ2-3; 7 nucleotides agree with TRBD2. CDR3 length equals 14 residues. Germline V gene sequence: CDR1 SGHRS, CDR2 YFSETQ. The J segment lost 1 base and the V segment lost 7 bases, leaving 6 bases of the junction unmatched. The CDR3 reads CASGEGTGTDTQYF. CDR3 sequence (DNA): TGCGCCAGCGGGGAGGGAACGGGCACAGATACGCAGTATTTT.

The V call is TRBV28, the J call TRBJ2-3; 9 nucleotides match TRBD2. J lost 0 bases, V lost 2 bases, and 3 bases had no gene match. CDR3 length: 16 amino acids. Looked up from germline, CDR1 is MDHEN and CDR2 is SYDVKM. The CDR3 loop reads CASSLRAGGSTDTQYF. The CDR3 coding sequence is TGTGCCAGCAGTTTAAGAGCGGGGGGTAGCACAGATACGCAGTATTTT.

This CDR3 is CSASPGTGGFHNEQFF. In nucleotides, the CDR3 is TGCAGTGCTAGTCCTGGGACAGGGGGCTTCCACAATGAGCAGTTCTTC. The V and J genes are TRBV20-1 and TRBJ2-1; the match to TRBD1 covers 12 bases. After removal of 3 bases from V and 5 bases from J, the junction contained 8 bases not matched to a gene. Per the germline V gene, CDR1 is DFQATT and CDR2 is SNEGSKA (reference sequence). The CDR3 has 16 residues.

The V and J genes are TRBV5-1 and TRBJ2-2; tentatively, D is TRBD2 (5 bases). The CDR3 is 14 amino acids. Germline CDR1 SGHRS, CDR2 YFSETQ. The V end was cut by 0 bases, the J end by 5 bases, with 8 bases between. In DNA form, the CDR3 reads TGCGCCAGCAGCTTGGACAGAGGGACCGGGGAGCTGTTTTTT. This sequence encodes CASSLDRGTGELFF.

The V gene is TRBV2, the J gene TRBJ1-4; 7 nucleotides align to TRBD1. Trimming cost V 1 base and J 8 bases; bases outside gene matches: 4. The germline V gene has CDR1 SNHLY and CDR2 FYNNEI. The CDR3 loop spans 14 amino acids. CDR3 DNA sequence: TGTGCCAGCAGTGAAGGCCCAGGGGGAGAAAAACTGTTTTTT. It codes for CASSEGPGGEKLFF.

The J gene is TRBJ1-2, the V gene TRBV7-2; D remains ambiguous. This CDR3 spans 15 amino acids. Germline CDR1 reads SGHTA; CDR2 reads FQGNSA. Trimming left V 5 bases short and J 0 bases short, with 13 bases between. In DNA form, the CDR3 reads TGTGCCAGCAGCCCGGGTTTAGCAGCTAACTATGGCTACACCTTC. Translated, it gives CASSPGLAANYGYTF.

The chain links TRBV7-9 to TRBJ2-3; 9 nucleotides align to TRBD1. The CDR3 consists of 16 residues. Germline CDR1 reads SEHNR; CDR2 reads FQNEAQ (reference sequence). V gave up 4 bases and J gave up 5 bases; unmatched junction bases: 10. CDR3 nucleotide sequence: TGTGCCAGCAGCTCCCCTAGACAGGGGGTAGGAGATACGCAGTATTTT. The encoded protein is CASSSPRQGVGDTQYF.

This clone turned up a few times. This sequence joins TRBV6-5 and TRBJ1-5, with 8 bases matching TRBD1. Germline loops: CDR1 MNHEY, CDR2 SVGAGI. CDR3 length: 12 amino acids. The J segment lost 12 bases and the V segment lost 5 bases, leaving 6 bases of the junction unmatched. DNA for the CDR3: TGTGCCAGCAGTACCACAGGGGGGGTCCAGCATTTT. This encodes CASSTTGGVQHF.

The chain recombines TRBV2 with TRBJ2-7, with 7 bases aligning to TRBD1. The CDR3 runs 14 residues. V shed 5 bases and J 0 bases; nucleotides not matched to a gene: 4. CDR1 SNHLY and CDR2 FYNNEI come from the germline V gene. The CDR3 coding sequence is TGTGCCAGCAGTTACAGGGGTAGCTCCTACGAGCAGTACTTC. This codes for CASSYRGSSYEQYF.

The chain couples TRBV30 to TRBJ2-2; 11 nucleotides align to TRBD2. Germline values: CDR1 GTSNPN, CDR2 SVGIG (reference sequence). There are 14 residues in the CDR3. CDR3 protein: CAWGTSGESGELFF. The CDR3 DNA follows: TGTGCTTGGGGGACTAGCGGTGAAAGCGGGGAGCTGTTTTTT.

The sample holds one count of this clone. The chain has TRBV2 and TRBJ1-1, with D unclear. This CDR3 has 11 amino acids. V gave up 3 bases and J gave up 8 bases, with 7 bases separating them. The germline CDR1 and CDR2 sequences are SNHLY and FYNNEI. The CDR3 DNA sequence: TGTGCCAGCAGTGAGCGGAACGAAGCTTTCTTT. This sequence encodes CASSERNEAFF.

CDR3 region: CASSVEAGAFNEQFF. The CDR3 nucleotides are TGTGCCAGCAGCGTAGAGGCAGGGGCCTTTAATGAGCAGTTCTTC. The rearrangement joins TRBV9 to TRBJ2-1; tentatively, D is TRBD1 (6 bases). V was trimmed by 0 bases and J by 7 bases, leaving 14 bases between them. The germline CDR1 and CDR2 sequences are SGDLS and YYNGEE. This CDR3 comprises 15 residues.

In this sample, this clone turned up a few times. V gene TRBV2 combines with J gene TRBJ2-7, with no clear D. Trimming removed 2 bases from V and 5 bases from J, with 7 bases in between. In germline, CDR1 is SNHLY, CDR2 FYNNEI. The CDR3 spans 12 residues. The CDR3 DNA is TGTGCCAGCAGTGAAACGGCGGACGAGCAGTACTTC. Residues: CASSETADEQYF.

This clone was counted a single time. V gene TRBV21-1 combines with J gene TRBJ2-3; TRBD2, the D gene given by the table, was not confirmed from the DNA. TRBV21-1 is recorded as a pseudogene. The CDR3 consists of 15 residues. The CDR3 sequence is CASRGTSPQGDTQYF. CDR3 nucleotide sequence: TGTGCCAGCAGGGGGACTAGCCCACAGGGGGATACGCAGTATTTT.